This T cell receptor (beta chain) comes out of a study of cytotoxic CD8 clonotypes in ibrutinib-treated CLL (dated by TCRdb to the early 2020s). Describing the broader study: In this cohort, about 15 patients were treatment-naive and roughly 10 were relapsed/refractory, while around 18 had unmutated IGHV. Of the 90 or so people in the trial, about 25 had longitudinal samples available. Responses were partial in roughly 24 patients and complete in 2; after median about 70 months follow-up, about 15 stayed in remission and some twelve progressed. Samples at response were collected after a median of about 11 months of treatment, with a range of roughly 6 to 40 months. Every remission and progressive disease sample was obtained while ibrutinib was still being received by the patients. Cryopreserved peripheral blood mononuclear cells were collected before treatment, at response, and at either disease progression or sustained remission. On average, each sample yielded around 250,000 productive templates and over 90,000 productive rearrangements. Points the paper makes about the study in general: Sustained-remission and progressing patients did not have matched sampling times, and lymph node repertoires were not examined. Public clonotypes were found to be uncommon and were observed to contract or remain stable during treatment; the increase in clonality was shown to reflect expansion of private clonotypes at ibrutinib response. Baseline clonality was found to be higher than that of age-matched healthy donors and was strongly correlated with circulating CD8+ T-cell counts. Clonality increased at ibrutinib response, stayed stable in sustained remission, and fell back toward baseline at progression.

For TCR beta library preparation, 1.5 to 2 micrograms of genomic DNA were isolated from cryopreserved PBMCs. Longitudinal blood samples from CLL patients receiving ibrutinib monotherapy were subjected to high-throughput TCR beta sequencing. The patients were enrolled in a single-center, open-label phase 2 trial of ibrutinib monotherapy. Each clonotype received, on average, approximately 9.9x coverage in deep resolution sequencing performed on a MiSeq, where the target depth lay between 1 in 1 million and 1 in 200,000 T cells. The immunoSEQ hsTCRB Kit was used to generate the TCR beta libraries. On the authors' methods: The data were analyzed with ImmunoSEQ Analyzer and ImmunoSEQ Data Assistant, and V, D and J gene assignments followed IMGT definitions. Clonality was computed as one minus normalized Shannon entropy of productive rearrangement frequencies, ranging from 0 to 1. Public clonotype analysis was restricted to overrepresented clonotypes comprising at least 0.05% of each patient's repertoire. Fewer than 15 age-matched healthy donor repertoires from immuneACCESS served as clonality controls. TCRdb stores this immuneACCESS table with in-frame sequences only. Part of the clones is absent; in the studies checked, under half of the shortfall reflects unresolved V genes, and no reason is known for the rest. That table gives V, J and clone size, and the DNA gave D and trimming. The sample table shows some 350,000 clones, and 67% are seen once. The ten most abundant clones make up just under 6.5% of the sample.

As for this clone: Its antigen is unknown. Per-base quality was not reported, and no clone a single base away is much larger than it.

Trimming costs V 5 bases and J 0 bases, and their ends lie 15 bases apart. Taken from the germline V gene, the CDR1 and CDR2 loops are SGHVS and FQNEAQ. Its CDR3 holds 16 amino acids, cysteine through phenylalanine. Only the CDR3 DNA is retained, 48 bases long and in frame from the first base. The sample consisted of PBMCs, taken after 36 months of ibrutinib treatment. This clonotype was obtained from a human donor with chronic lymphocytic leukemia. The chain uses TRBV7-8 and TRBJ2-3; a tentative D match to TRBD2 spans 6 bases. The DNA reads TGTGCCAGCAGCCCGGCCTGGCGGGGAAGCACAGATACGCAGTATTTT. It is translated as CASSPAWRGSTDTQYF.